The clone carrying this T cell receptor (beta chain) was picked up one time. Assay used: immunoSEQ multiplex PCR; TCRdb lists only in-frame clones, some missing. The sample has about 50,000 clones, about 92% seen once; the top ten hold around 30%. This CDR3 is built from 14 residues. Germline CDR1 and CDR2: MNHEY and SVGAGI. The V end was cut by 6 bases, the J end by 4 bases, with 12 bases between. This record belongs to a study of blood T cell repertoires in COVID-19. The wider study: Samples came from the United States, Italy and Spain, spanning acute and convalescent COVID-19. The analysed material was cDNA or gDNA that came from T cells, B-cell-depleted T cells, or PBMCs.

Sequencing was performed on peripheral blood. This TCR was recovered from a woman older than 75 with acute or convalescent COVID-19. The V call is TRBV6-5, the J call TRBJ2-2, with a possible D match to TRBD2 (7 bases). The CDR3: CASREGGRTGELFF. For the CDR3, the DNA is TGTGCCAGCAGAGAGGGGGGGCGCACCGGGGAGCTGTTTTTT.